This passage covers 26 T cell receptor beta chains from one sample sequenced in a study of blood T cell repertoires in COVID-19. Profiling relied on immunoSEQ multiplex PCR, and the TCRdb table lists in-frame clones only, not all of them. Here the sample spans 85,000 to 110,000 clones, around 88% being singletons. Sequenced: peripheral blood. These receptors all come from a human donor in a cohort sampled during active COVID-19.

CDR3 region: CASSYISGNEQFF. The DNA for the CDR3 is TGTGCCAGCAGTTATATTTCCGGGAATGAGCAGTTCTTC. The rearrangement joins TRBV6-2 or TRBV6-3 to TRBJ2-1; D gene unclear. The CDR3 is made up of 13 amino acids. Between the trimmed V and J ends, which lost 3 bases and 7 bases, there was a span of 10 bases. Per the germline V gene, CDR1 is MNHEY and CDR2 is SVGEGT.

This clone was observed once. This chain joins TRBV28 and TRBJ2-1; 11 bases align to TRBD2. The CDR3 totals 15 residues. CDR1 and CDR2 (germline): MDHEN, SYDVKM. V lost 6 bases and J lost 8; bases outside the gene matches: 9. DNA for the CDR3: TGTGCCAGCAGCCGCCCGGGACTAGCGGAATATGAGCAGTTCTTC. It yields the protein CASSRPGLAEYEQFF.

This clone was seen only once. The rearrangement uses TRBV15 and TRBJ1-1; D not certain. V was pared by 2 bases and J by 3 bases, with 10 bases between. Germline V gene data show CDR1 as LNHNV and CDR2 as YYDKDF (reference sequence). The CDR3 length is 14 residues. CDR3 amino acids: CATSRTGAYTEAFF. The CDR3 DNA is TGTGCCACCAGCAGAACGGGAGCCTACACTGAAGCTTTCTTT.

This chain connects TRBV7-2 to TRBJ2-5, with TRBD2 as a possible D gene (6 bases). V dropped 6 bases and J dropped 5 bases, with 13 bases sitting between them. The germline CDR1 and CDR2 sequences are SGHTA and FQGNSA. The CDR3 covers 13 residues. The DNA of the CDR3 is TGTGCCAGCAGACCGCCGGCGGGGGAGACCCAGTACTTC. Translation gives CASRPPAGETQYF. Using reference TRBV7-2 and TRBJ2-5 for the parts outside the CDR3, the full variable domain is GAGVSQSPSNKVTEKGKDVELRCDPISGHTALYWYRQSLGQGLEFLIYFQGNSAPDKSGLPSDRFSAERTGGSVSTLTIQRTQQEDSAVYLCASRPPAGETQYFGPGTRLLVL.

The chain links TRBV10-3 to TRBJ2-1; TRBD1 matches at 10 bases. Germline V gene lookup returns CDR1 ENHRY and CDR2 SYGVKD. CDR3 length: 15 amino acids. J lost 6 bases, V lost 6 bases, and 8 bases had no gene match. DNA of the CDR3: TGTGCCATCAGCCCCGGGACAGGGGCCTTCAATGAGCAGTTCTTC. Amino acids: CAISPGTGAFNEQFF.

The CDR3 here is CASSVATLAGGRETQYF. CDR3 nucleotide sequence: TGTGCCAGCAGCGTAGCTACGCTAGCGGGGGGGCGGGAGACCCAGTACTTC. The gene calls are TRBV9 and TRBJ2-5; 12 bases line up with TRBD2. The ends lost 0 bases at V and 5 bases at J; junction bases unmatched: 8. The CDR3 is 17 residues long. The germline V gene has CDR1 SGDLS and CDR2 YYNGEE. Supplemented by reference TRBV9 and TRBJ2-5, the full variable domain reads DSGVTQTPKHLITATGQRVTLRCSPRSGDLSVYWYQQSLDQGLQFLIQYYNGEERAKGNILERFSAQQFPDLHSELNLSSLELGDSALYFCASSVATLAGGRETQYFGPGTRLLVL.

This clone was observed a single time. V is TRBV11-3 and J is TRBJ2-7; TRBD2 matches 12 bases. The germline CDR1 and CDR2 sequences are SGHNT and YENEEA. Losses at the gene ends were 0 bases for V and 1 base for J; bases not matched to a gene: 13. The CDR3 has 20 residues. The CDR3 sequence is CASSLDGASGRVGVSYEQYF. DNA of the CDR3: TGTGCCAGCAGCTTAGATGGTGCTAGCGGGAGGGTGGGTGTGTCCTACGAGCAGTACTTC.

The chain joins TRBV4-2 to TRBJ1-1; TRBD1 is a possible D gene (5 bases). Trimming took off 2 bases at V and 10 bases at J, with 14 bases between the two ends. Germline CDR1 is LGHNA and CDR2 is YNFKEQ. The CDR3 is 13 residues long. CDR3 DNA: TGTGCCAGCAGCCAACGACAGACCCTGAGAGCTTTCTTT. This encodes CASSQRQTLRAFF.

This chain links TRBV29-1 with TRBJ1-1, with D possibly TRBD1 on 5 matching bases. This CDR3 is built from 15 residues. CDR1 is SQVTM and CDR2 is ANQGSEA in the germline V gene. V lost 5 bases to trimming and J lost 4 bases, with 20 bases between them. CDR3: CSVSQGRSSGTEAFF. The CDR3 DNA is TGCAGCGTTAGCCAGGGAAGATCATCGGGCACTGAAGCTTTCTTT.

The chain is built from TRBV5-4 and TRBJ1-3, with D maybe TRBD1 (5 bases). Trimming removed 4 bases from V and 2 bases from J, with 13 bases in between. There are 15 residues in the CDR3. The germline V gene encodes CDR1 SGHNT and CDR2 YYREEE (reference sequence). In nucleotides, the CDR3 is TGTGCCAGCAGCCTGCAGGGCCTAGCTGGAAACACCATATATTTT. Residues: CASSLQGLAGNTIYF.

The J gene is TRBJ2-5, the V gene TRBV5-1, with D tentatively TRBD2 (7 bases). The CDR3 covers 15 residues. CDR1 is SGHRS and CDR2 is YFSETQ in the germline V gene. Trimming cost V 3 bases and J 2 bases, with 14 bases left between them. CDR3 sequence (DNA): TGCGCCAGCAGCTCCATGGGGGGGCGGCAAGAGACCCAGTACTTC. Translated: CASSSMGGRQETQYF.

The chain employs TRBV3-1 (or the pseudogene TRBV3-2) and TRBJ1-1; weak D call: TRBD1 (5 bases). There are 14 residues in the CDR3. From germline, CDR1 is LGHDT and CDR2 YNNKEL (reference sequence). Trimming pared 1 base from V and 0 bases from J, leaving 6 bases between. The CDR3 DNA is TGTGCCAGCAGCCAAGTAGGGGTGAACACTGAAGCTTTCTTT. It yields the protein CASSQVGVNTEAFF.

V usage is TRBV15 and J usage is TRBJ1-6; D is unclear. V was shortened by 6 bases and J by 7 bases, with 16 bases between the two germline ends. This CDR3 is 15 amino acids long. CDR1 is LNHNV, CDR2 YYDKDF, per germline (reference sequence). The CDR3 sequence is CATRKWAERNSPLHF. The CDR3, as DNA: TGTGCCACCAGGAAGTGGGCAGAAAGAAATTCACCCCTCCACTTT. The variable domain in full, completed from reference TRBV15 and TRBJ1-6, reads DAMVIQNPRYQVTQFGKPVTLSCSQTLNHNVMYWYQQKSSQAPKLLFHYYDKDFNNEADTPDNFQSRRPNTSFCFLDIRSPGLGDTAMYLCATRKWAERNSPLHFGNGTRLTVT.

The V call is TRBV9, the J call TRBJ2-2, with 8 bases matching TRBD1. V lost 2 bases to trimming and J lost 8 bases; unmatched junction nucleotides: 11. Germline CDR1 SGDLS, CDR2 YYNGEE. The CDR3 sequence is 16 residues long. CDR3 sequence reads: CASSVSGGLPSGELFF. The CDR3, as DNA: TGTGCCAGCAGCGTTTCAGGGGGCCTCCCTTCGGGGGAGCTGTTTTTT.

The chain links TRBV15 to TRBJ2-1; weak D call: TRBD2 (6 bases). Trimming pared 3 bases from V and 0 bases from J, leaving 15 bases between. Germline assignment: CDR1 LNHNV and CDR2 YYDKDF (reference sequence). The CDR3 length is 17 residues. CDR3 coding DNA: TGTGCCACCAGCAGCACCCGGGCGGGAAGCTCCTACAATGAGCAGTTCTTC. It encodes CATSSTRAGSSYNEQFF.

This sequence joins TRBV18 and TRBJ1-5, with 8 bases matching TRBD1. In germline, CDR1 is KGHSH, CDR2 LQKENI. Trimming took 6 bases from V and 6 from J; bases not matched to a gene: 13. The CDR3 runs to 16 residues. CDR3: CASSLGAAGGSQPQHF. Written as DNA, the CDR3 is TGTGCCAGCTCTCTGGGGGCGGCAGGGGGCAGTCAGCCCCAGCATTTT.

The V call is TRBV5-1, the J call TRBJ1-6; a possible D gene is TRBD1 (5 bases). The CDR3 has 17 amino acids. V lost 4 bases and J lost 0, with 14 bases in between. Germline lookup yields CDR1 SGHRS and CDR2 YFSETQ. Here the CDR3 reads CASSRQSLSSYNSPLHF. The CDR3 nucleotides are TGCGCCAGCAGCCGACAGAGTTTGAGCTCCTATAATTCACCCCTCCACTTT.

V gene TRBV5-5 combines with J gene TRBJ2-1, with 7 bases aligning to TRBD1. CDR3 length: 15 residues. V lost 1 base and J lost 3; bases outside the gene matches: 4. Germline values: CDR1 SGHKS, CDR2 YYEKEE (reference sequence). In nucleotides, the CDR3 is TGTGCCAGCAGCTTGCTAGGGGGCGACTACAATGAGCAGTTCTTC. Protein: CASSLLGGDYNEQFF.

The rearrangement links TRBV6-5 to TRBJ1-2; a weak D match, TRBD1 (6 bases). The V end lost 4 bases, the J end lost 8 bases, and 20 bases lay between the germline ends. This CDR3 is built from 15 residues. The V gene's germline CDR1 is MNHEY and CDR2 SVGAGI. The DNA for the CDR3 is TGTGCCAGCAGTTCGGTATATCACAGGGAGGGAGGCTACACCTTC. Translation gives CASSSVYHREGGYTF.

This chain connects TRBV7-6 to TRBJ2-3; TRBD2 agrees at 7 bases. Germline V lookup: CDR1 SGHVS, CDR2 FNYEAQ. The CDR3 consists of 15 residues. Germline trimming cut 2 bases from V and 0 bases from J; bases unmatched to any gene: 2. This chain's CDR3 is CASSLTGGSTDTQYF. In DNA, the CDR3 is TGTGCCAGCAGCTTAACGGGAGGTAGCACAGATACGCAGTATTTT.

The chain carries TRBV6-2 or TRBV6-3 and TRBJ2-7; no reliable D call. V was cut by 2 bases and J by 3 bases, with 11 bases left in between. From germline, CDR1 is MNHEY and CDR2 SVGEGT. The CDR3 runs 14 residues. The CDR3 reads CASSYLGPLYEQYF. The CDR3 DNA sequence: TGTGCCAGCAGTTACCTCGGTCCCCTCTACGAGCAGTACTTC.

This clone was detected once. The chain joins TRBV5-4 to TRBJ1-3; D is ambiguous. The CDR3 runs 16 residues. V lost 4 bases, J lost 0 bases, and 14 bases lay in between. Germline lookup yields CDR1 SGHNT and CDR2 YYREEE (reference sequence). The CDR3 reads CASSRSGRSSGNTIYF. The CDR3 DNA reads TGTGCCAGCAGCAGATCCGGGAGGAGCTCTGGAAACACCATATATTTT.

The V call is TRBV6-6, the J call TRBJ2-6; TRBD1 might be the D (6 bases). Deletions cut 6 bases from V and 4 bases from J, with 13 bases between. The germline CDR1 and CDR2 sequences are MNHNY and SVGAGI (reference sequence). The length of the CDR3 is 15 residues. The CDR3 region is CASSPTGPGANVLTF. The CDR3 nucleotides are TGTGCCAGCAGCCCAACAGGGCCAGGGGCCAACGTCCTGACTTTC.

The J gene is TRBJ1-1, the V gene TRBV19; D gene ambiguous. This CDR3 region has 14 residues. Trimming cost V 4 bases and J 0 bases, with 9 bases left between them. Germline loops: CDR1 LNHDA, CDR2 SQIVND (reference sequence). The CDR3 DNA follows: TGTGCCAGTAGTAGGCGAGGAGTGAACACTGAAGCTTTCTTT. This sequence encodes CASSRRGVNTEAFF.

The genes are TRBV10-1 and TRBJ2-2, with TRBD2 matching 14 bases. V lost 4 bases to trimming and J lost 6 bases; unmatched junction nucleotides: 4. The CDR3 totals 16 residues. CDR1 WNHNN and CDR2 SYGVQD come from the germline V gene (reference sequence). Here the CDR3 DNA reads TGCGCCAGCAGTGCAGCGACTAGCGGGAGGGCCGGGGAGCTGTTTTTT. This encodes CASSAATSGRAGELFF.

The CDR3 is CASSPPRVGHTDTQYF. DNA of the CDR3: TGTGCCAGCTCACCACCGAGGGTAGGCCACACAGATACGCAGTATTTT. V is TRBV18 and J is TRBJ2-3; maybe TRBD2 (5 bases). The CDR3 is 16 amino acids. Germline V CDR1 and CDR2: KGHSH, LQKENI. Between the trimmed V and J ends, which lost 0 bases and 2 bases, there was a span of 12 bases. Full variable domain (rest looked up from reference TRBV18 and TRBJ2-3): NAGVMQNPRHLVRRRGQEARLRCSPMKGHSHVYWYRQLPEEGLKFMVYLQKENIIDESGMPKERFSAEFPKEGPSILRIQQVVRGDSAAYFCASSPPRVGHTDTQYFGPGTRLTVL.